These 25 T cell receptor beta chains share one sample of origin, sequenced in a study of vaccination and CD4 T cells after COVID-19. Their antigen targets remain unknown. Sequenced with the Oncomine TCR Beta short-read assay was DNA taken from cultured CD4+ T cells. TCRdb re-derived calls from the PCR reads in MiXCR, one entry per CDR3 protein. The sample contains about 20,000 distinct CDR3 sequences, 50% to 65% of which appear only once. The treatment denotes: approximately nine-day PBMC culture with coronavirus spike peptide pools or control peptides (ViraFEST assay). The sample consisted of CD4+ T cells from blood, cultured in vitro. The receptors originated from a human donor who had recovered from COVID-19.

This clonotype was detected a few times. The chain is built from TRBV19 and TRBJ1-1; 10 nucleotides line up with TRBD1. Germline CDR1 LNHDA, CDR2 SQIVND (reference sequence). Losses at the gene ends were 8 bases for V and 5 bases for J; bases not matched to a gene: 11. CDR3 length: 15 amino acids. In nucleotides, the CDR3 is TGTGCCAGTCGCCGGGACAGGGGAGGAGAGACTGAAGCTTTCTTT. This sequence encodes CASRRDRGGETEAFF.

The rearrangement links TRBV7-2 to TRBJ1-2; 7 bases map to TRBD1. V trimming: 3 bases; J trimming: 6 bases; junction bases outside the gene matches: 4. This CDR3 is built from 13 residues. Germline V CDR1 and CDR2: SGHTA, FQGNSA. The DNA for the CDR3 is TGTGCCAGCAGCTTTAGAACAGGGGATGGCTACACCTTC. Its translation: CASSFRTGDGYTF.

V and J are TRBV7-2 and TRBJ1-2, with D possibly being TRBD1 (6 bases). Looked up from germline, CDR1 is SGHTA and CDR2 is FQGNSA. This CDR3 is 15 amino acids long. Trimming cost V 7 bases and J 2 bases, with 17 bases left between them. Here the CDR3 DNA reads TGTGCCAGCACCCCAGGACAGCCCGTAAACTATGGCTACACCTTC. Its protein product is CASTPGQPVNYGYTF.

This clonotype has a handful of counts. The chain joins TRBV4-2 to TRBJ1-5, with 7 bases lining up with TRBD1. The CDR3 extends over 15 amino acids. The V gene's germline CDR1 is LGHNA and CDR2 YNFKEQ. J was trimmed by 3 bases and V by 4 bases; bases with no gene match: 6. The CDR3 coding sequence is TGTGCCAGCAGCCGAGAGACAGGGTACAATCAGCCCCAGCATTTT. Protein product: CASSRETGYNQPQHF.

The chain employs TRBV28 and TRBJ2-2, with 7 bases that match TRBD2. The germline CDR1 and CDR2 sequences are MDHEN and SYDVKM. V lost 7 bases to trimming and J lost 7 bases; unmatched junction nucleotides: 6. The CDR3 consists of 13 residues. The CDR3 DNA is TGTGCCAGCAAGGGCGGGGGTATCGGGGAGCTGTTTTTT. Translation: CASKGGGIGELFF.

This clonotype was picked up one time. The chain links TRBV4-2 to TRBJ2-5; D uncertain. Germline V gene data show CDR1 as LGHNA and CDR2 as YNFKEQ. V lost 0 bases and J lost 5, with 10 bases in between. This CDR3 has 14 amino acids. The CDR3 DNA reads as TGTGCCAGCAGCCAAGACGTAGTATTGGAGACCCAGTACTTC. Encoded protein: CASSQDVVLETQYF.

The rearrangement joins TRBV24-1 to TRBJ2-1; D is undetermined. This CDR3 is built from 13 residues. Germline CDR1 KGHDR, CDR2 SFDVKD. V was shortened by 5 bases and J by 8 bases, with 12 bases between the two germline ends. The CDR3 DNA reads as TGTGCCACCAGTGCTCCACCCTTCGATGAGCAGTTCTTC. Its protein product is CATSAPPFDEQFF.

V gene TRBV5-5 combines with J gene TRBJ2-2, with D perhaps TRBD1 (5 bases). The germline V gene encodes CDR1 SGHKS and CDR2 YYEKEE (reference sequence). V lost 0 bases to trimming and J lost 3 bases, with 6 bases between them. CDR3 length: 14 residues. The CDR3 protein is CASSLAGYTGELFF. CDR3 nucleotides: TGTGCCAGCAGCTTGGCAGGGTACACCGGGGAGCTGTTTTTT.

The V call is TRBV27, the J call TRBJ2-1, with 9 positions matching TRBD2. The CDR3 runs to 16 residues. Germline CDR1 is MNHEY and CDR2 is SMNVEV (reference sequence). With V trimmed by 0 bases and J by 5 bases, 5 bases remained unmatched. CDR3 in amino acids: CASSLSATSGHNEQFF. In DNA form, the CDR3 reads TGTGCCAGCAGTTTATCGGCGACTAGCGGACACAATGAGCAGTTCTTC.

CDR3 loop: CASSEAADTQYF. For the CDR3, the DNA is TGTGCCAGCAGTGAGGCGGCAGATACGCAGTATTTT. The chain links TRBV6-1 to TRBJ2-3; D is uncertain. Germline V gene data show CDR1 as MNHNS and CDR2 as SASEGT. CDR3 length equals 12 residues. The ends were cut back, 3 bases at V and 4 bases at J, with 5 bases in the middle.

The sample holds a few counts of this clonotype. The chain carries TRBV5-4 and TRBJ1-1; 7 nucleotides line up with TRBD1. From germline, CDR1 is SGHNT and CDR2 YYREEE (reference sequence). V was pared by 5 bases and J by 0 bases, with 4 bases of the junction left unmatched. The CDR3 runs to 14 residues. The CDR3 here is CASRRGQMNTEAFF. The CDR3 DNA follows: TGTGCCAGCAGGAGGGGACAGATGAACACTGAAGCTTTCTTT. The full variable domain, in which reference TRBV5-4 and TRBJ1-1 provide the parts outside the CDR3, is ETGVTQSPTHLIKTRGQQVTLRCSSQSGHNTVSWYQQALGQGPQFIFQYYREEENGRGNFPPRFSGLQFPNYSSELNVNALELDDSALYLCASRRGQMNTEAFFGQGTRLTVV.

The chain employs TRBV12-3 or TRBV12-4 and TRBJ2-7; 13 nucleotides agree with TRBD2. Unmatched junction bases numbered 6, after V lost 6 bases and J lost 4 bases. The CDR3 contains 15 residues. CDR3 in amino acids: CASRPGLAGPYEQYF. CDR3 DNA: TGTGCCAGCAGGCCGGGACTAGCGGGGCCATACGAGCAGTACTTC.

This chain links TRBV19 with TRBJ2-1; D call uncertain. The CDR3 is made up of 16 amino acids. V gave up 4 bases and J gave up 1 base, with 14 bases separating them. Germline CDR1 LNHDA, CDR2 SQIVND (reference sequence). The CDR3 bases are TGTGCCAGTAGTAGTCCATTAGCATTATCCTACAATGAGCAGTTCTTC. As protein: CASSSPLALSYNEQFF.

The CDR3 sequence: CSARDPGHPGELFF. As DNA, the CDR3 is TGCAGTGCTAGAGATCCGGGACATCCCGGGGAGCTGTTTTTT. This chain uses TRBV20-1 with TRBJ2-2, with D perhaps TRBD1 (6 bases). V lost 0 bases and J 6 bases, leaving 11 bases between the germline ends. The CDR3 contains 14 residues. Germline V CDR1 and CDR2: DFQATT, SNEGSKA (reference sequence).

This chain joins TRBV2 and TRBJ2-3, with D unclear. The CDR3 covers 15 residues. Trimming removed 1 base from V and 0 bases from J, with 8 bases in between. Germline lookup yields CDR1 SNHLY and CDR2 FYNNEI. DNA for the CDR3: TGTGCCAGCAGTGAAGGTAGTGGAAGCACAGATACGCAGTATTTT. It translates to CASSEGSGSTDTQYF.

The chain carries TRBV10-2 and TRBJ2-7; 10 positions agree with TRBD2. The junction had 4 bases not matched to a gene; V was cut back by 4 bases and J by 4 bases. Germline loops: CDR1 WSHSY, CDR2 SAAADI. This CDR3 is 14 amino acids long. The CDR3 coding sequence is TGCGCCAGCAGTGTAAGCGGGAGGGGTTACGAGCAGTACTTC. Its protein is CASSVSGRGYEQYF.

This chain links TRBV24-1 with TRBJ2-7; D is unclear. This CDR3 comprises 13 residues. The V gene lost 0 bases and the J gene lost 3 bases, with 5 bases spanning the gap. CDR1 KGHDR and CDR2 SFDVKD come from the germline V gene. In nucleotides, the CDR3 is TGTGCCACCAGTGATTTGTATGGCTACGAGCAGTACTTC. Translated, it gives CATSDLYGYEQYF.

This clonotype was found a few times. The rearrangement joins TRBV7-2 to TRBJ2-3; D is perhaps TRBD1 or TRBD2 (7 bases each). Trimming pared 6 bases from V and 2 bases from J, leaving 21 bases between. The CDR3 extends over 17 amino acids. CDR1 and CDR2 from the germline V gene are SGHTA and FQGNSA. The CDR3 nucleotides read TGTGCCAGCAGTACTCCCCCAGGGGGGGGTAACACAGATACGCAGTATTTT. Amino acids: CASSTPPGGGNTDTQYF.

This clonotype showed up just a few times. The V and J genes are TRBV19 and TRBJ1-5; 8 positions match TRBD1. The V gene's germline CDR1 is LNHDA and CDR2 SQIVND (reference sequence). V lost 5 bases to trimming and J lost 7 bases; unmatched junction nucleotides: 13. The CDR3 spans 16 residues. The CDR3 region is CASSPFASTGVQPQHF. The CDR3 region has the DNA TGTGCCAGTAGTCCTTTCGCCTCGACAGGGGTGCAGCCCCAGCATTTT. Using reference TRBV19 and TRBJ1-5 for the parts outside the CDR3, the full variable domain is DGGITQSPKYLFRKEGQNVTLSCEQNLNHDAMYWYRQDPGQGLRLIYYSQIVNDFQKGDIAEGYSVSREKKESFPLTVTSAQKNPTAFYLCASSPFASTGVQPQHFGDGTRLSIL.

This clonotype was seen a few times. The V gene is TRBV27, the J gene TRBJ2-5, with a tentative D call TRBD1 (7 bases). V dropped 6 bases and J dropped 7 bases, with 15 bases sitting between them. This CDR3 region has 13 residues. CDR1 is MNHEY and CDR2 is SMNVEV in the germline V gene (reference sequence). CDR3 sequence: CASSTQGGVTQYF. The CDR3 bases are TGTGCCAGCAGCACGCAGGGGGGAGTGACCCAGTACTTC.

The chain uses TRBV27 and TRBJ2-7; TRBD1 matches at 9 bases. V trimming: 5 bases; J trimming: 0 bases; junction bases outside the gene matches: 5. CDR1 is MNHEY, CDR2 SMNVEV, per germline (reference sequence). The CDR3 is made up of 15 amino acids. This chain's CDR3 is CASSRRDRVSYEQYF. CDR3 sequence (DNA): TGTGCCAGCAGTCGTCGGGACAGGGTCTCCTACGAGCAGTACTTC.

V gene TRBV6-5 combines with J gene TRBJ2-7, with D perhaps matching TRBD2 (6 bases). With 0 bases removed from V and 5 bases from J, the gap between germline ends came to 14 bases. The CDR3 is made up of 15 amino acids. Germline assignment: CDR1 MNHEY and CDR2 SVGAGI. The CDR3 loop is CASSYSPQGGHEQYF. DNA for the CDR3: TGTGCCAGCAGTTACTCGCCGCAGGGAGGCCACGAGCAGTACTTC.

This clonotype has just one count. This chain links TRBV19 with TRBJ1-1, with D possibly matching TRBD1 (5 bases). The CDR3 extends over 13 amino acids. Germline values: CDR1 LNHDA, CDR2 SQIVND (reference sequence). V lost 5 bases and J lost 4, with 11 bases in between. The CDR3 reads CASSPPGGTEAFF. CDR3 bases: TGTGCCAGTAGTCCACCTGGGGGCACTGAAGCTTTCTTT.

V gene TRBV28 combines with J gene TRBJ1-1; D unresolved. The CDR3 covers 12 residues. V was clipped by 10 bases and J by 1 base, with 10 bases between them. Germline assignment: CDR1 MDHEN and CDR2 SYDVKM. The CDR3 spells CAKSHRNTEAFF. DNA for the CDR3: TGTGCCAAAAGCCACAGGAACACTGAAGCTTTCTTT.

This clonotype was counted only a few times. This chain links TRBV6-1 with TRBJ1-4, with 8 nucleotides matching TRBD1. Losses at the gene ends were 5 bases for V and 9 bases for J; bases not matched to a gene: 8. The CDR3 covers 14 residues. Germline V CDR1 and CDR2: MNHNS, SASEGT. This chain's CDR3 is CASSKDRVAQKLFF. DNA for the CDR3: TGTGCCAGCAGTAAGGACAGGGTTGCCCAAAAACTGTTTTTT.